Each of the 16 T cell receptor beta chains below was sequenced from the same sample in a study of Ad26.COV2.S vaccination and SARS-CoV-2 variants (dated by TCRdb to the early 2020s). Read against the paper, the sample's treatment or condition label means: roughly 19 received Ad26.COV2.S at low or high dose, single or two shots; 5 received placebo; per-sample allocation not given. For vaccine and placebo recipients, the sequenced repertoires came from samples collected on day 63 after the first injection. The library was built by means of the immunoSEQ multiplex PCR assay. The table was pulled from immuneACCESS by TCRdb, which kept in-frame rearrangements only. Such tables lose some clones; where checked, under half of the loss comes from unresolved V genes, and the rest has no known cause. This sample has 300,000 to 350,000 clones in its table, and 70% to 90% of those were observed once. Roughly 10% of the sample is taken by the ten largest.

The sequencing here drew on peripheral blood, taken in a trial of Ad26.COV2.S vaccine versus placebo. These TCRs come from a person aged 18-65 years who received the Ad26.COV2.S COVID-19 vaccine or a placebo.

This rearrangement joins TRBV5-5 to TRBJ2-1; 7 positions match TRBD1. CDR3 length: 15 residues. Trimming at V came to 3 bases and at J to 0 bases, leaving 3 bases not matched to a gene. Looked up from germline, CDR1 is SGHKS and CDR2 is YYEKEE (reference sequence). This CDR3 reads CASSWTGPSYNEQFF. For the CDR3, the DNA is TGTGCCAGCAGCTGGACAGGCCCCTCCTACAATGAGCAGTTCTTC.

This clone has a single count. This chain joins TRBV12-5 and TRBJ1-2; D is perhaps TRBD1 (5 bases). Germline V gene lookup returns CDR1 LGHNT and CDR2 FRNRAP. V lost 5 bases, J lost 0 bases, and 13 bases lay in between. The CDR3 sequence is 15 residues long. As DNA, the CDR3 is TGTGCTAGTGGTGCCGGGACGGCAGCTAACTATGGCTACACCTTC. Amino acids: CASGAGTAANYGYTF.

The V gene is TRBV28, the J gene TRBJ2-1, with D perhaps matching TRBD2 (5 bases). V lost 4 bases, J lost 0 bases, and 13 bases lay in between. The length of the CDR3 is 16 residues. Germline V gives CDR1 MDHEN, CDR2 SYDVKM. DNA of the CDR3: TGTGCCAGCAGTTCACCCTCGCGGGCCTCCTACAATGAGCAGTTCTTC. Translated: CASSSPSRASYNEQFF. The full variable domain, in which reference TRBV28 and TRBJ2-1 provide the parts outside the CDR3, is DVKVTQSSRYLVKRTGEKVFLECVQDMDHENMFWYRQDPGLGLRLIYFSYDVKMKEKGDIPEGYSVSREKKERFSLILESASTNQTSMYLCASSSPSRASYNEQFFGPGTRLTVL.

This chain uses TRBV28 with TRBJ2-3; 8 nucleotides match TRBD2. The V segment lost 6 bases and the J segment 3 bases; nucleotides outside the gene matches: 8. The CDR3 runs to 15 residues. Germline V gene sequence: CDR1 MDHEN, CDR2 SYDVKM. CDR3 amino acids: CASSSAGVVTDTQYF. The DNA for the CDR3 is TGTGCCAGCAGCTCAGCGGGAGTCGTGACAGATACGCAGTATTTT.

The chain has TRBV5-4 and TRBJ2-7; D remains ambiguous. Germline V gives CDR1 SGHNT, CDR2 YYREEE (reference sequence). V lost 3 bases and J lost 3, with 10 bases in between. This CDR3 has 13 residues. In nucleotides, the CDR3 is TGTGCCAGCAGCTCTCAGGTAAACTACGAGCAGTACTTC. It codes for CASSSQVNYEQYF.

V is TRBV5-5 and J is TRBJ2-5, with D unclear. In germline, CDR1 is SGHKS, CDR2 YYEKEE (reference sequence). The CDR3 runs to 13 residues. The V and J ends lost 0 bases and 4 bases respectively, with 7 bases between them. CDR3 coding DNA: TGTGCCAGCAGCTTGGTGCTACCAGAGACCCAGTACTTC. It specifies CASSLVLPETQYF.

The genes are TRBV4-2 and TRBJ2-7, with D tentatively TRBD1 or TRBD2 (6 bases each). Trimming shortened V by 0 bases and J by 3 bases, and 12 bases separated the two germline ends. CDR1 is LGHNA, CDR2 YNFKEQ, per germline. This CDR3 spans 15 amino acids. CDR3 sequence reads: CASSQDPGAIYEQYF. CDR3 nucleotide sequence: TGTGCCAGCAGCCAAGATCCGGGGGCCATCTACGAGCAGTACTTC.

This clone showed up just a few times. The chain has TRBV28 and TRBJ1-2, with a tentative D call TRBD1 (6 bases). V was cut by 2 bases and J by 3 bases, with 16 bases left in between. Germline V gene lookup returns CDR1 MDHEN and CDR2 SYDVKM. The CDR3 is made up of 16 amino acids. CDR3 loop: CASSLTGGPRDYGYTF. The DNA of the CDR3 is TGTGCCAGCAGTTTAACCGGGGGCCCTCGGGACTATGGCTACACCTTC.

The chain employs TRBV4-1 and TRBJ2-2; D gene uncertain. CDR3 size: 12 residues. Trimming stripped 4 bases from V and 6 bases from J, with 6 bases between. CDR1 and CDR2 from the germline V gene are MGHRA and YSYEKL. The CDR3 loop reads CASSRDAGELFF. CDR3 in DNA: TGCGCCAGCAGCCGCGACGCCGGGGAGCTGTTTTTT.

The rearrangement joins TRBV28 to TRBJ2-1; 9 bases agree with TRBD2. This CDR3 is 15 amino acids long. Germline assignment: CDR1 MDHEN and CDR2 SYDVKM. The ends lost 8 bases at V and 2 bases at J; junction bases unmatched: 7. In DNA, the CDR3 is TGTGCCAGCGACTGGCGGACTAGCGCCTACAATGAGCAGTTCTTC. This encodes CASDWRTSAYNEQFF.

The CDR3 here is CASSLFSSGANVLTF. CDR3 coding DNA: TGTGCCAGCAGCCTATTCTCATCTGGGGCCAACGTCCTGACTTTC. The V gene is TRBV6-5, the J gene TRBJ2-6; D unresolved. CDR1 is MNHEY and CDR2 is SVGAGI in the germline V gene. V dropped 6 bases and J dropped 1 base, with 10 bases sitting between them. This CDR3 is 15 amino acids long.

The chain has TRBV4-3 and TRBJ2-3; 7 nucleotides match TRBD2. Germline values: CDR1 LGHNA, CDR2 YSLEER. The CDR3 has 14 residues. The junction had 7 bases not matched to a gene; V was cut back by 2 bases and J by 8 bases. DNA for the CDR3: TGCGCCAGCAGCCAACCTGGGGGGGATGGTACGCAGTATTTT. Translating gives CASSQPGGDGTQYF.

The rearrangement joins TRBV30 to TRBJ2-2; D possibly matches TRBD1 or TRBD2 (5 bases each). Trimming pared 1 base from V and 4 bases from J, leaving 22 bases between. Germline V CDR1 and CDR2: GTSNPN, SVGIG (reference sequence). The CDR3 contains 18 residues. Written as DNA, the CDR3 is TGTGCCTGGAGTGGAGGGCCAGCGAGATGGGGGAGCACCGGGGAGCTGTTTTTT. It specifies CAWSGGPARWGSTGELFF.

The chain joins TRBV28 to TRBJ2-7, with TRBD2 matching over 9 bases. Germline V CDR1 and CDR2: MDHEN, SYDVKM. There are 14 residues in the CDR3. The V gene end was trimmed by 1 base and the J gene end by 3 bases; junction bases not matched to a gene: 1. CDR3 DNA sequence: TGTGCCAGCAGTTTATCGACTAGCGGCTACGAGCAGTACTTC. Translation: CASSLSTSGYEQYF.

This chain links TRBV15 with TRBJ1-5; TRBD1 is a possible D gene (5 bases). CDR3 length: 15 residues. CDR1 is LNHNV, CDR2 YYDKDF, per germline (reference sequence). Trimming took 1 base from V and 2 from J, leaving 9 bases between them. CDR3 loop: CATSRVSGGNQPQHF. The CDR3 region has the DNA TGTGCCACCAGCAGAGTGTCGGGGGGCAATCAGCCCCAGCATTTT.

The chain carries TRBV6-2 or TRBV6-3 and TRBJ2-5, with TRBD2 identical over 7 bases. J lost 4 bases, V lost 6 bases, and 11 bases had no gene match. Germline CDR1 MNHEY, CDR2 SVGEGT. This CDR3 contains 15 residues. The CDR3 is CASSLWEGQGETQYF. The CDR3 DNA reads TGTGCCAGCAGCCTATGGGAGGGGCAGGGAGAGACCCAGTACTTC.